This passage covers 17 T cell receptor beta chains from one sample sequenced in a study of blood T cell repertoires in COVID-19. Generated by immunoSEQ multiplex PCR, the TCRdb table keeps only in-frame clones and is missing some. There are approximately 190,000 clones in the sample; nearly 90% occur only once, and around 5.9% lies in the top ten. Sequenced sample: peripheral blood. The origin of the receptors is a woman between 40 and 55 years old who had recovered from COVID-19.

V and J are TRBV6-5 and TRBJ2-3, with 12 bases identical to TRBD2. Germline CDR1 is MNHEY and CDR2 is SVGAGI. The V segment lost 6 bases and the J segment 5 bases; nucleotides outside the gene matches: 3. The CDR3 is 14 amino acids. The CDR3 spells CASSALAGGDTQYF. CDR3 sequence (DNA): TGTGCCAGCAGCGCACTAGCGGGAGGAGATACGCAGTATTTT.

The rearrangement uses TRBV2 and TRBJ2-6; 9 bases align to TRBD1. This CDR3 comprises 18 residues. Germline V CDR1 and CDR2: SNHLY, FYNNEI. Trimming removed 6 bases from V and 0 bases from J; junction bases left unmatched: 9. The chain's CDR3 is CASRPGQGYGSGANVLTF. In nucleotides, the CDR3 is TGTGCCAGCAGACCGGGACAGGGATACGGCTCTGGGGCCAACGTCCTGACTTTC.

V gene TRBV6-1 combines with J gene TRBJ2-1; D is possibly TRBD1 (7 bases). The CDR3 contains 15 residues. V was cut by 2 bases and J by 2 bases, with 10 bases left in between. Germline CDR1 is MNHNS and CDR2 is SASEGT. The CDR3 DNA follows: TGTGCCAGCAGTGAAACAGGGGAGGCCTACAATGAGCAGTTCTTC. Translated, it gives CASSETGEAYNEQFF.

The V gene is TRBV9, the J gene TRBJ2-3; TRBD2 might be the D (7 bases). CDR3 length: 15 residues. Trimming cost V 4 bases and J 10 bases, with 22 bases left between them. The germline CDR1 and CDR2 sequences are SGDLS and YYNGEE. The CDR3 region has the DNA TGTGCCAGCAGCCCCCTGACCGGACTCGGGGGGCCGCAGTATTTT. Protein: CASSPLTGLGGPQYF.

The chain recombines TRBV28 with TRBJ2-3, with TRBD1 matching over 10 bases. The CDR3 totals 16 residues. Germline trimming cut 6 bases from V and 3 bases from J; bases unmatched to any gene: 9. The germline V gene encodes CDR1 MDHEN and CDR2 SYDVKM. CDR3 region: CASRQTGTGETDTQYF. The CDR3 region has the DNA TGTGCCAGCAGACAGACAGGGACAGGGGAGACAGATACGCAGTATTTT.

The J gene is TRBJ2-1, the V gene TRBV11-3; TRBD2 matches 11 bases. The CDR3 has 17 residues. With V trimmed by 4 bases and J by 3 bases, 8 bases remained unmatched. In germline, CDR1 is SGHNT, CDR2 YENEEA. The chain's CDR3 is CASSSNPGTSGYNEQFF. CDR3 coding DNA: TGTGCCAGCAGCTCTAATCCCGGGACTAGCGGCTACAATGAGCAGTTCTTC.

CDR3 bases: TGTGCCAGCAGCGTAGTAGGGGTTTCACCCCTCCACTTT. It translates to CASSVVGVSPLHF. This sequence joins TRBV9 and TRBJ1-6, with D possibly matching TRBD1 (5 bases). V gave up 0 bases and J gave up 9 bases, with 7 bases separating them. The CDR3 is made up of 13 amino acids. Per germline, CDR1 SGDLS and CDR2 YYNGEE.

V usage is TRBV11-2 and J usage is TRBJ1-1; TRBD1 agrees at 9 bases. Germline CDR1 SGHAT, CDR2 FQNNGV. The V gene end was trimmed by 5 bases and the J gene end by 1 base; junction bases not matched to a gene: 17. This CDR3 is 19 amino acids long. CDR3: CASSEQGLIQGAWNTEAFF. DNA of the CDR3: TGTGCCAGCAGCGAACAGGGTTTAATACAGGGGGCATGGAACACTGAAGCTTTCTTT.

The chain is built from TRBV6-5 and TRBJ2-3; 10 bases map to TRBD2. The CDR3 sequence is 14 residues long. With V trimmed by 8 bases and J by 2 bases, 4 bases remained unmatched. The germline V gene encodes CDR1 MNHEY and CDR2 SVGAGI. The CDR3 loop reads CASPTSGNTDTQYF. Here the CDR3 DNA reads TGTGCCAGCCCCACTAGCGGGAACACAGATACGCAGTATTTT.

J is TRBJ1-5 and V is TRBV19; D unresolved. The CDR3 is made up of 15 amino acids. Trimming removed 3 bases at V and 0 bases at J, with 9 bases between. Germline CDR1 and CDR2: LNHDA and SQIVND (reference sequence). The DNA for the CDR3 is TGTGCCAGTAGTATGGCCAGGAATAGCAATCAGCCCCAGCATTTT. Protein: CASSMARNSNQPQHF.

The chain employs TRBV7-7 and TRBJ2-5; TRBD2 aligns across 16 bases. With 5 bases clipped from V and 5 bases from J, the junction kept 5 bases outside the gene matches. Looked up from germline, CDR1 is SSHAT and CDR2 is FNYEAQ (reference sequence). This CDR3 region has 16 residues. The CDR3 sequence is CASSPGTSGGGETQYF. The CDR3 region has the DNA TGTGCCAGCAGCCCCGGGACTAGCGGGGGGGGTGAGACCCAGTACTTC.

The chain carries TRBV6-5 and TRBJ1-2; 9 positions agree with TRBD1. With V trimmed by 6 bases and J by 4 bases, 9 bases remained unmatched. This CDR3 contains 15 residues. Germline values: CDR1 MNHEY, CDR2 SVGAGI. CDR3 sequence (DNA): TGTGCCAGCAGATTCACAGGGGGCAGGGGCTATGGCTACACCTTC. Protein sequence: CASRFTGGRGYGYTF.

The chain recombines TRBV6-6 with TRBJ2-2, with TRBD2 matching over 7 bases. V dropped 2 bases and J dropped 7; count of bases not matched to a gene: 7. From germline, CDR1 is MNHNY and CDR2 SVGAGI (reference sequence). This CDR3 has 15 amino acids. In nucleotides, the CDR3 is TGTGCCAGCAGTTACGGGGGGGAGATTAACGGGGAGCTGTTTTTT. Residues: CASSYGGEINGELFF.

This chain joins TRBV27 and TRBJ2-1, with 10 positions matching TRBD2. The CDR3 has 18 amino acids. V lost 8 bases, J lost 13 bases, and 26 bases stayed unmatched. Germline assignment: CDR1 MNHEY and CDR2 SMNVEV (reference sequence). This chain's CDR3 is CASRGGTTLAGRMLLQFF. Here the CDR3 DNA reads TGTGCCAGCCGGGGGGGGACTACACTAGCGGGAAGAATGCTGCTACAGTTCTTC.

This rearrangement joins TRBV7-3 to TRBJ1-2; unclear D gene. This CDR3 has 13 amino acids. V was shortened by 0 bases and J by 8 bases, with 10 bases between the two germline ends. CDR1 is SGHTA and CDR2 is FQGTGA in the germline V gene. The CDR3 DNA reads TGTGCCAGCAGCTTAACGAGGGTAGAGGGCTACACCTTC. It yields the protein CASSLTRVEGYTF. The full variable domain, its missing parts supplied by reference TRBV7-3 and TRBJ1-2, is GAGVSQTPSNKVTEKGKYVELRCDPISGHTALYWYRQSLGQGPEFLIYFQGTGAADDSGLPNDRFFAVRPEGSVSTLKIQRTERGDSAVYLCASSLTRVEGYTFGSGTRLTVV.

The chain is built from TRBV19 and TRBJ1-2; the D gene is possibly TRBD1 (6 bases). V was clipped by 2 bases and J by 7 bases, with 17 bases between them. CDR1 is LNHDA and CDR2 is SQIVND in the germline V gene (reference sequence). The CDR3 is 15 amino acids. The CDR3 region is CASSIRDVPRGGYTF. The CDR3 nucleotides read TGTGCCAGTAGTATACGAGATGTGCCCAGGGGTGGCTACACCTTC. The complete variable domain, with remaining parts taken from reference TRBV19 and TRBJ1-2, reads DGGITQSPKYLFRKEGQNVTLSCEQNLNHDAMYWYRQDPGQGLRLIYYSQIVNDFQKGDIAEGYSVSREKKESFPLTVTSAQKNPTAFYLCASSIRDVPRGGYTFGSGTRLTVV.

The chain recombines TRBV18 with TRBJ2-3, with 10 bases that match TRBD1. The V segment lost 6 bases and the J segment 4 bases; nucleotides outside the gene matches: 16. Germline V CDR1 and CDR2: KGHSH, LQKENI. This CDR3 contains 18 residues. CDR3 DNA: TGTGCCAGCTCCCGCGAGTCCCAGGGACAGGGGAGCCCAGATACGCAGTATTTT. This translates into CASSRESQGQGSPDTQYF.